The source of this T cell receptor (beta chain) is a study of blood T cell repertoires in COVID-19. On the study more broadly: PBMCs, B-cell-depleted T cells, or T cells were the source of the cDNA or gDNA that made up the material.

Germline CDR1 reads SQVTM; CDR2 reads ANQGSEA. The CDR3 is made up of 15 amino acids. The trim removed 2 bases at V and 0 bases at J, leaving 4 bases unmatched. Clones were read by immunoSEQ multiplex PCR, and TCRdb kept only the in-frame ones, dropping some. Altogether approximately 300,000 clones are present, approximately 90% being singletons, with the ten largest covering 10%. Cohorts were assigned according to the clinical history that participants reported. The sequence came from a woman aged 18-29 years who had recovered from COVID-19. The chain carries TRBV29-1 and TRBJ2-4; 7 bases agree with TRBD2. Material for sequencing was PBMCs or T cells enriched from blood (not recorded which). CDR3 sequence: CSVEMGGLAKNIQYF. CDR3 in DNA: TGCAGCGTTGAAATGGGGGGGTTAGCCAAAAACATTCAGTACTTC.